One and the same sample provided the 10 T cell receptor beta chains below, sequenced in a study of CD8 T cells in ankylosing spondylitis. Each CDR3 protein gets one entry after TCRdb re-called the 5' RACE reads with MiXCR. The sample contains about 160,000 distinct CDR3 sequences, 9.8% of which appear only once. The sample taken for sequencing was blood, either unsorted or a sorted T cell fraction (not recorded which). Source of these receptors: a female donor with ankylosing spondylitis or in good health (not recorded which).

The CDR3 DNA reads TGTGCCAGCAGTGCCACCGCCAGGGGGAAAACTGAAGCTTTCTTT. Translating it yields CASSATARGKTEAFF. This sequence joins TRBV6-1 and TRBJ1-1, with TRBD1 matching 7 bases. Germline V gives CDR1 MNHNS, CDR2 SASEGT. This CDR3 has 15 amino acids. The junction had 10 bases not matched to a gene; V was cut back by 4 bases and J by 5 bases.

Only a few counts were recorded for this clonotype. The genes are TRBV9 and TRBJ2-7; possible D gene TRBD2, 5 bases. There are 13 residues in the CDR3. The germline V gene encodes CDR1 SGDLS and CDR2 YYNGEE. Between the trimmed V and J ends, which lost 0 bases and 10 bases, there was a span of 14 bases. Here the CDR3 DNA reads TGTGCCAGCAGCGTAGGATCTACGGGAACACAGTACTTC. The encoded protein is CASSVGSTGTQYF.

The sample holds many counts of this clonotype. The gene calls are TRBV6-2 or TRBV6-3 and TRBJ1-6, with a possible D match to TRBD1 (5 bases). Trimming removed 1 base at V and 8 bases at J, with 12 bases between. This CDR3 region has 15 residues. CDR1 and CDR2 (germline): MNHEY, SVGEGT. This CDR3 reads CASSYLGRRDSPLHF. In DNA, the CDR3 is TGTGCCAGCAGTTACTTGGGACGGCGGGATTCACCCCTCCACTTT.

This clonotype was counted a few times. The chain has TRBV29-1 and TRBJ2-5; weak D call: TRBD1 (5 bases). CDR1 is SQVTM and CDR2 is ANQGSEA in the germline V gene. The CDR3 spans 14 residues. Trimming shortened V by 0 bases and J by 5 bases, and 13 bases separated the two germline ends. The CDR3, as DNA: TGCAGCGTTGAAGATGACAGTATTTGGGAGACCCAGTACTTC. It yields the protein CSVEDDSIWETQYF.

The rearrangement joins TRBV20-1 to TRBJ2-7; tentative D call: TRBD2 (5 bases). V shed 4 bases and J shed 2 bases, with 12 bases lying between them. This CDR3 has 13 amino acids. Germline lookup yields CDR1 DFQATT and CDR2 SNEGSKA (reference sequence). The CDR3 nucleotides read TGCAGTGCTACCGGGATCTCCGCCTACGAGCAGTACTTC. The encoded protein is CSATGISAYEQYF.

This clonotype has a handful of counts. CDR3: CASSSRTSGRHYNEQFF. The CDR3 DNA reads as TGTGCCAGCAGCTCCCGGACTAGCGGGAGGCACTACAATGAGCAGTTCTTC. The V and J genes are TRBV7-9 and TRBJ2-1; 14 bases map to TRBD2. The CDR3 contains 17 residues. V lost 4 bases and J lost 3; bases outside the gene matches: 5. CDR1 is SEHNR and CDR2 is FQNEAQ in the germline V gene (reference sequence).

The rearrangement links TRBV24-1 to TRBJ2-1; D may be TRBD2 (6 bases). From germline, CDR1 is KGHDR and CDR2 SFDVKD. The germline V and J ends were trimmed by 7 bases and 6 bases, with 12 bases remaining between them. CDR3 length: 13 amino acids. The DNA of the CDR3 is TGTGCCACCAGCACTAGCAACTTCAATGAGCAGTTCTTC. Protein product: CATSTSNFNEQFF.

The rearrangement uses TRBV5-8 and TRBJ2-1; D tentatively reads TRBD1 or TRBD2 (5 bases each). Germline-derived CDR1 and CDR2 are SGHTS and YDEGEE. The CDR3 covers 15 residues. Trimming took off 2 bases at V and 7 bases at J, with 16 bases between the two ends. The DNA of the CDR3 is TGTGCCAGCAGCTTATCCGGGACCACTGGGAATGAGCAGTTCTTC. This codes for CASSLSGTTGNEQFF.

This clonotype has more than one count but fewer than ten. The CDR3 sequence is CASSTPTGEGGNTIYF. CDR3 sequence (DNA): TGTGCCAGCAGCACGCCGACAGGCGAGGGAGGAAACACCATATATTTT. V usage is TRBV7-6 and J usage is TRBJ1-3; D perhaps matches TRBD1 (6 bases). Germline V gene sequence: CDR1 SGHVS, CDR2 FNYEAQ. V lost 5 bases to trimming and J lost 4 bases, with 18 bases between them. There are 16 residues in the CDR3.

The J gene is TRBJ2-7, the V gene TRBV27; TRBD2 matches at 11 bases. The length of the CDR3 is 14 residues. Germline CDR1 reads MNHEY; CDR2 reads SMNVEV (reference sequence). V shed 6 bases, J shed 1 base, and the junction held 2 bases outside the gene matches. CDR3 coding DNA: TGTGCCAGCAGGGGACTAGCGGTTTCCTACGAGCAGTACTTC. Translated: CASRGLAVSYEQYF.